Below, one TCR beta chain is given with its context. The CDR3 extends over 13 amino acids. The germline gives CDR1 LNHDA, CDR2 SQIVND (reference sequence). The V and J ends lost 8 bases and 0 bases respectively, with 10 bases between them. The data derive from a study of blood T cell repertoires in COVID-19. Overall study context: Spain, Italy and the United States supplied samples that represented acute and convalescent COVID-19. Sample material is recorded as cDNA or gDNA derived from T cells, B-cell-depleted T cells, or PBMCs.

As processed by the authors: Estimation of nucleated cell counts was performed using reference gene primer amplification. The repertoire was sequenced with immunoSEQ multiplex PCR; TCRdb's copy has only in-frame clones and lacks some. D and trimming were read from the DNA, whereas the V and J calls and clone size are those reported in that table. This sample has some 78,000 clones, with roughly 86% found just once. The material sequenced was peripheral blood. The V gene is TRBV19, the J gene TRBJ1-2; no definite D call. This sequence was found in a man in his fifties with active or convalescent COVID-19. The CDR3 here is CASRREANYGYTF. Written as DNA, the CDR3 is TGTGCCAGTCGTCGGGAGGCTAACTATGGCTACACCTTC.